The 26 T cell receptor beta chains presented below share a single source sample, sequenced in a study of vaccination effects on CD4 cells after COVID-19. Repertoires were generated with immunoSEQ multiplex PCR, while TCRdb's copy carries only in-frame clones and drops some. The table has roughly 30,000 clones, 60% to 75% seen once. Antigen-specific CD4+ T cell clonotypes were called by their expansion after viral peptide-pool culture in ViraFEST. The culture ran for around 10 days before CD4+ T cells were isolated. None of these healthy vaccinees had been infected with SARS-CoV-2 before vaccination. The antigens for these receptors are not known. This material consisted of CD4+ T cells from PBMCs cultured with HCoV-OC43 spike peptides, taken before COVID-19 vaccination. Sample subset: HCoV-OC43 spike overlapping peptide pool stimulation. The source is a human donor who received a COVID-19 vaccine.

This rearrangement joins TRBV20-1 to TRBJ1-2; D gene ambiguous. Germline CDR1 and CDR2: DFQATT and SNEGSKA (reference sequence). V was pared by 4 bases and J by 2 bases, with 2 bases between. The CDR3 sequence is 10 residues long. The CDR3 bases are TGCAGTGCTAAGAACTATGGCTACACCTTC. This gives the protein CSAKNYGYTF.

CDR3 DNA sequence: TGTGCCAGCAGCCAAGAGACAGATACGCAGTATTTT. This gives the protein CASSQETDTQYF. The chain couples TRBV3-1 (or the pseudogene TRBV3-2) to TRBJ2-3; D is undetermined. The CDR3 is made up of 12 amino acids. The germline V gene encodes CDR1 LGHDT and CDR2 YNNKEL (reference sequence). Trimming left V 0 bases short and J 3 bases short, with 1 base between.

This clone was detected a few times. V usage is TRBV6-5 and J usage is TRBJ1-1, with D tentatively TRBD1 (5 bases). From germline, CDR1 is MNHEY and CDR2 SVGAGI. Trimming took 4 bases from V and 1 from J, leaving 10 bases between them. There are 14 residues in the CDR3. CDR3 nucleotides: TGTGCCAGCAGTTTTCAGGGTGGGAACACTGAAGCTTTCTTT. This translates into CASSFQGGNTEAFF.

This CDR3 reads CSVVVLSGYGYTF. In DNA form, the CDR3 reads TGCAGCGTTGTTGTACTTTCGGGCTATGGCTACACCTTC. This sequence joins TRBV29-1 and TRBJ1-2; D is unclear. CDR1 and CDR2 from the germline V gene are SQVTM and ANQGSEA. V lost 4 bases and J lost 4, with 13 bases in between. This CDR3 region has 13 residues. The whole variable domain, remainder taken from reference TRBV29-1 and TRBJ1-2, is SAVISQKPSRDICQRGTSLTIQCQVDSQVTMMFWYRQQPGQSLTLIATANQGSEATYESGFVIDKFPISRPNLTFSTLTVSNMSPEDSSIYLCSVVVLSGYGYTFGSGTRLTVV.

The chain links TRBV2 to TRBJ1-1; D is ambiguous. CDR3 length: 12 residues. V lost 6 bases, J lost 1 base, and 6 bases lay in between. Germline values: CDR1 SNHLY, CDR2 FYNNEI. Here the CDR3 reads CASRWANTEAFF. CDR3 in DNA: TGTGCCAGCAGGTGGGCGAACACTGAAGCTTTCTTT.

The gene calls are TRBV15 and TRBJ2-2; D is possibly TRBD1 (6 bases). V was clipped by 1 base and J by 0 bases, with 6 bases between them. The germline V gene has CDR1 LNHNV and CDR2 YYDKDF (reference sequence). The CDR3 has 15 amino acids. In DNA, the CDR3 is TGTGCCACCAGCAGAGCAGGGGCGAACACCGGGGAGCTGTTTTTT. Translating it yields CATSRAGANTGELFF.

The chain recombines TRBV7-2 with TRBJ2-2, with TRBD1 as a possible D gene (5 bases). Germline CDR1 SGHTA, CDR2 FQGNSA. This CDR3 is built from 14 residues. V was pared by 5 bases and J by 4 bases, with 11 bases between. CDR3 sequence (DNA): TGTGCCAGCAGCCAGGGAATCCTCACCGGGGAGCTGTTTTTT. Protein: CASSQGILTGELFF.

This clone was detected only a few times. CDR3 coding DNA: TGTGCCAGCAGCGTAGATCCCTCTGGAAACACCATATATTTT. Its protein is CASSVDPSGNTIYF. This rearrangement joins TRBV9 to TRBJ1-3; D gene unclear. Looked up from germline, CDR1 is SGDLS and CDR2 is YYNGEE. The CDR3 contains 14 residues. With 0 bases removed from V and 0 bases from J, the gap between germline ends came to 4 bases. The full variable domain, completed using reference TRBV9 and TRBJ1-3, is DSGVTQTPKHLITATGQRVTLRCSPRSGDLSVYWYQQSLDQGLQFLIQYYNGEERAKGNILERFSAQQFPDLHSELNLSSLELGDSALYFCASSVDPSGNTIYFGEGSWLTVV.

This chain links TRBV4-2 with TRBJ1-5, with D hard to call. V lost 0 bases and J 6 bases, leaving 9 bases between the germline ends. The CDR3 extends over 14 amino acids. Germline V gene lookup returns CDR1 LGHNA and CDR2 YNFKEQ. The CDR3 coding sequence is TGTGCCAGCAGCCAAGATAGGTGGGCTCAGCCCCAGCATTTT. It specifies CASSQDRWAQPQHF.

This clone has just a few counts. The gene calls are TRBV5-4 and TRBJ2-6; 8 nucleotides align to TRBD1. Trimming at V came to 6 bases and at J to 0 bases, leaving 14 bases not matched to a gene. The germline V gene has CDR1 SGHNT and CDR2 YYREEE (reference sequence). The CDR3 extends over 19 amino acids. CDR3 sequence: CASTDLDRGLTSGANVLTF. The CDR3 bases are TGTGCCAGCACCGATTTAGACAGGGGCCTAACCTCTGGGGCCAACGTCCTGACTTTC.

This clone turned up a few times. The gene calls are TRBV7-9 and TRBJ2-7; D is unresolved. The CDR3 extends over 11 amino acids. Germline V gives CDR1 SEHNR, CDR2 FQNEAQ (reference sequence). V was clipped by 5 bases and J by 0 bases, with 2 bases between them. The CDR3 region has the DNA TGTGCCAGCAGCCTCTCCTACGAGCAGTACTTC. This codes for CASSLSYEQYF.

This clone was picked up one time. The chain joins TRBV10-3 to TRBJ2-3, with 8 bases that match TRBD2. The germline CDR1 and CDR2 sequences are ENHRY and SYGVKD. This CDR3 has 16 residues. J gave up 3 bases and V 0 bases, and 5 bases lay outside the gene matches. The CDR3 DNA follows: TGTGCCATCAGTGAGTCGGCGGGAGGAGTGACAGATACGCAGTATTTT. Translated, it gives CAISESAGGVTDTQYF.

V is TRBV7-2 and J is TRBJ1-1; the D is unclear. CDR3 length equals 12 residues. V shed 3 bases and J shed 3 bases, with 5 bases lying between them. Germline assignment: CDR1 SGHTA and CDR2 FQGNSA. The CDR3 region has the DNA TGTGCCAGCAGCTTTGGGGACACTGAAGCTTTCTTT. Protein sequence: CASSFGDTEAFF.

This clone came up a few times. The rearrangement uses TRBV5-1 and TRBJ1-2; 7 nucleotides match TRBD1. Germline values: CDR1 SGHRS, CDR2 YFSETQ. The CDR3 runs to 12 residues. V was clipped by 6 bases and J by 5 bases; unmatched bases: 4. This CDR3 is CASKGTEYGYTF. CDR3 in DNA: TGCGCCAGCAAAGGGACAGAATATGGCTACACCTTC.

The chain recombines TRBV3-1 (or the pseudogene TRBV3-2) with TRBJ1-2; D gene unclear. The V end was cut by 0 bases, the J end by 8 bases, with 13 bases between. Germline CDR1 reads LGHDT; CDR2 reads YNNKEL (reference sequence). This CDR3 contains 14 residues. The CDR3 DNA reads TGTGCCAGCAGCCAAGATGCCCCCCAGGCCGGCTACACCTTC. Protein: CASSQDAPQAGYTF.

This clone came up once. This chain joins TRBV19 and TRBJ2-3; 12 bases match TRBD2. V gave up 5 bases and J gave up 4 bases; unmatched junction bases: 4. Germline CDR1 LNHDA, CDR2 SQIVND (reference sequence). The CDR3 length is 15 residues. The CDR3 reads CASSRLAGAADTQYF. CDR3 bases: TGTGCCAGTAGTCGACTAGCGGGAGCCGCAGATACGCAGTATTTT.

The table lists this clone with a count of one. The chain combines TRBV9 with TRBJ1-5; TRBD1 aligns across 9 bases. The CDR3 sequence is 15 residues long. The V segment lost 3 bases and the J segment 2 bases; nucleotides outside the gene matches: 3. Germline V gives CDR1 SGDLS, CDR2 YYNGEE. The CDR3 DNA is TGTGCCAGCAGCGCGGACAGGGGAGGCAATCAGCCCCAGCATTTT. Its translation: CASSADRGGNQPQHF. Supplemented by reference TRBV9 and TRBJ1-5, the full variable domain reads DSGVTQTPKHLITATGQRVTLRCSPRSGDLSVYWYQQSLDQGLQFLIQYYNGEERAKGNILERFSAQQFPDLHSELNLSSLELGDSALYFCASSADRGGNQPQHFGDGTRLSIL.

This chain joins TRBV28 and TRBJ1-5; D is unresolved. This CDR3 has 12 residues. From germline, CDR1 is MDHEN and CDR2 SYDVKM. V was trimmed by 10 bases and J by 2 bases, leaving 9 bases between them. The CDR3 coding sequence is TGTGCCATCGAGCGGGGCAATCAGCCCCAGCATTTT. Translated: CAIERGNQPQHF.

This clone was picked up one time. V usage is TRBV29-1 and J usage is TRBJ2-3; possible D gene TRBD1, 5 bases. Germline-derived CDR1 and CDR2 are SQVTM and ANQGSEA. V lost 4 bases, J lost 1 base, and 18 bases lay in between. The CDR3 length is 16 residues. CDR3 coding DNA: TGCAGCGTTGGAGGTATCGTCCAGGGCCGCACAGATACGCAGTATTTT. Amino acids: CSVGGIVQGRTDTQYF.

V and J are TRBV19 and TRBJ1-3; D remains ambiguous. CDR3 size: 13 residues. CDR1 is LNHDA and CDR2 is SQIVND in the germline V gene (reference sequence). The ends were cut back, 7 bases at V and 0 bases at J, with 7 bases in the middle. CDR3 bases: TGTGCCAGTACACGGGACTCTGGAAACACCATATATTTT. Its protein is CASTRDSGNTIYF. Filled out from reference TRBV19 and TRBJ1-3, the complete variable domain reads DGGITQSPKYLFRKEGQNVTLSCEQNLNHDAMYWYRQDPGQGLRLIYYSQIVNDFQKGDIAEGYSVSREKKESFPLTVTSAQKNPTAFYLCASTRDSGNTIYFGEGSWLTVV.

The CDR3 protein is CASSSGTRLSTDTQYF. Here the CDR3 DNA reads TGCGCCAGCAGCTCCGGGACTAGACTTAGCACAGATACGCAGTATTTT. J is TRBJ2-3 and V is TRBV5-1; 8 bases are a match to TRBD2. Per germline, CDR1 SGHRS and CDR2 YFSETQ. CDR3 length: 16 amino acids. V dropped 3 bases and J dropped 0; count of bases not matched to a gene: 6.

The V and J genes are TRBV5-1 and TRBJ2-7; a weak D match, TRBD1 (6 bases). This CDR3 has 16 residues. From germline, CDR1 is SGHRS and CDR2 YFSETQ. Trimming took 4 bases from V and 0 from J, leaving 17 bases between them. The DNA of the CDR3 is TGCGCCAGCAGCCGCCTGGGGGCGGCCAGCTCCTACGAGCAGTACTTC. Its translation is CASSRLGAASSYEQYF.

V is TRBV5-4 and J is TRBJ2-5, with 7 nucleotides matching TRBD2. CDR1 SGHNT and CDR2 YYREEE come from the germline V gene (reference sequence). V shed 5 bases and J 5 bases; nucleotides not matched to a gene: 6. The CDR3 contains 13 residues. The CDR3 loop reads CASSVGEGETQYF. CDR3 coding DNA: TGTGCCAGCAGTGTCGGGGAGGGGGAGACCCAGTACTTC.

The rearrangement joins TRBV6-5 to TRBJ1-2; D may be TRBD1 (5 bases). With 5 bases removed from V and 1 base from J, the gap between germline ends came to 11 bases. CDR3 length: 14 amino acids. CDR1 and CDR2 (germline): MNHEY, SVGAGI. CDR3 protein: CASSPGARNYGYTF. CDR3 coding DNA: TGTGCCAGCAGTCCCGGGGCGCGTAACTATGGCTACACCTTC.

The rearrangement links TRBV30 to TRBJ2-7; tentatively, D is TRBD1 (6 bases). Trimming removed 0 bases from V and 2 bases from J, with 14 bases in between. Germline loops: CDR1 GTSNPN, CDR2 SVGIG (reference sequence). The CDR3 covers 15 residues. The CDR3 nucleotides read TGTGCCTGGAGTGTACGAGGGGGAGTCCCCTACGAGCAGTACTTC. Its translation is CAWSVRGGVPYEQYF.

V is TRBV7-2 and J is TRBJ2-2, with D unresolved. The CDR3 is 16 residues long. Germline V gene lookup returns CDR1 SGHTA and CDR2 FQGNSA. V shed 0 bases and J shed 4 bases, with 12 bases lying between them. The CDR3 sequence is CASSLALGIGTGELFF. The DNA of the CDR3 is TGTGCCAGCAGCTTAGCGCTAGGGATTGGCACCGGGGAGCTGTTTTTT.